This TCR beta chain comes out of a study of post-analysis software for immune sequencing data. On this clonotype: Its specificity is unknown.

Germline values: CDR1 MNHEY, CDR2 SVGAGI. V trimming: 4 bases; J trimming: 7 bases; junction bases outside the gene matches: 21. The CDR3 is 18 amino acids. Study-level points and caveats: Patients showed TRBV5-6, TRBV5-1 and TRBV20-1 among a few TRBV segments more frequent than in controls.

cDNA libraries for TCR beta contained unique molecular identifiers. TCRdb re-analysed the PCR reads in MiXCR, keeping a single row per CDR3 protein. The top ten hold 4.9% of the sample, which has approximately 730,000 distinct CDR3 sequences, approximately 44% seen once. Sequencing was done on a sample of blood. The sequence was collected from a girl between 10 and 17 years old with multiple sclerosis. The V and J genes are TRBV6-5 and TRBJ2-7, with 8 positions matching TRBD2. The CDR3 region is CASSLRSILAGVDNEQYF. DNA for the CDR3: TGTGCCAGCAGTTTACGGTCCATTCTAGCGGGTGTAGACAATGAGCAGTACTTC.